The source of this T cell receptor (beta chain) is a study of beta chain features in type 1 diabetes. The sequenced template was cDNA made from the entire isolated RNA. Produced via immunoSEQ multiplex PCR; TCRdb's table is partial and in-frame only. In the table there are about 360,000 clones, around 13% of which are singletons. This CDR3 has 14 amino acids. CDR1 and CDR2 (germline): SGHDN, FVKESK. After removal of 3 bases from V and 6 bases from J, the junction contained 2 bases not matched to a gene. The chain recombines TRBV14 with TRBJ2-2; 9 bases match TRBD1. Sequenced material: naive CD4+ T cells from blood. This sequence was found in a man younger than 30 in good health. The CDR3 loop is CASSQRTGAGELFF. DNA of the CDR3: TGTGCCAGCAGCCAGAGGACAGGGGCCGGGGAGCTGTTTTTT.